Presented here are 5 T cell receptor beta chains from one specimen sequenced in a study of T cell responses to AZD1222 COVID-19 vaccine. The table came from immunoSEQ multiplex PCR; TCRdb's copy has only in-frame clones and leaves some out. The sample comprises about 180,000 clones, 87% of which are singletons, and 2.6% rests with the top ten. Specimen: peripheral blood, collected on day 0 of AZD1222 vaccination. The receptors originated from an adult in good health.

This chain connects TRBV7-2 to TRBJ1-4; D is unclear. V was pared by 5 bases and J by 0 bases, with 7 bases between. CDR1 is SGHTA, CDR2 FQGNSA, per germline. CDR3 length: 14 residues. The CDR3 DNA is TGTGCCAGCAGCCAGGTTTCAACTAATGAAAAACTGTTTTTT. Protein product: CASSQVSTNEKLFF.

The chain carries TRBV5-5 and TRBJ1-5; the D gene is possibly TRBD1 (6 bases). CDR1 and CDR2 from the germline V gene are SGHKS and YYEKEE (reference sequence). CDR3 length equals 14 residues. V lost 0 bases and J 7 bases, leaving 11 bases between the germline ends. CDR3 loop: CASSLGMGAQPQHF. CDR3 DNA sequence: TGTGCCAGCAGCTTGGGTATGGGGGCGCAGCCCCAGCATTTT. The full variable domain, in which reference TRBV5-5 and TRBJ1-5 provide the parts outside the CDR3, is DAGVTQSPTHLIKTRGQQVTLRCSPISGHKSVSWYQQVLGQGPQFIFQYYEKEERGRGNFPDRFSARQFPNYSSELNVNALLLGDSALYLCASSLGMGAQPQHFGDGTRLSIL.

Concerning this clone: One end of the junction fails to match germline, which may point to a read error. The rearrangement links TRBV15 to TRBJ2-7; D is perhaps TRBD1 or TRBD2 (5 bases each). Germline-derived CDR1 and CDR2 are LNHNV and YYDKDF (reference sequence). The CDR3 sequence is 13 residues long. The CDR3 reads CATSRGRDGQASF. CDR3 sequence (DNA): TGTGCCACCAGCAGAGGTCGGGACGGGCAAGCCTCCTTC. Variable domain in full (rest from reference TRBV15 and TRBJ2-7): DAMVIQNPRYQVTQFGKPVTLSCSQTLNHNVMYWYQQKSSQAPKLLFHYYDKDFNNEADTPDNFQSRRPNTSFCFLDIRSPGLGDTAMYLCATSRGRDGQASFGPGTRLTVT.

V is TRBV6-5 and J is TRBJ1-2; TRBD1 agrees at 8 bases. Trimming at V came to 6 bases and at J to 7 bases, leaving 10 bases not matched to a gene. This CDR3 region has 14 residues. Germline V gene sequence: CDR1 MNHEY, CDR2 SVGAGI. CDR3 nucleotide sequence: TGTGCCAGCAGATTCGGACAGGGATCAGGTGGCTACACCTTC. Translating gives CASRFGQGSGGYTF.

The chain combines TRBV7-9 with TRBJ2-5, with D possibly TRBD1 on 6 matching bases. The V end was cut by 5 bases, the J end by 2 bases, with 18 bases between. CDR3 length: 16 residues. Germline loops: CDR1 SEHNR, CDR2 FQNEAQ (reference sequence). Here the CDR3 reads CASSLRWAQGQETQYF. DNA for the CDR3: TGTGCCAGCAGCCTCCGCTGGGCGCAGGGGCAAGAGACCCAGTACTTC.